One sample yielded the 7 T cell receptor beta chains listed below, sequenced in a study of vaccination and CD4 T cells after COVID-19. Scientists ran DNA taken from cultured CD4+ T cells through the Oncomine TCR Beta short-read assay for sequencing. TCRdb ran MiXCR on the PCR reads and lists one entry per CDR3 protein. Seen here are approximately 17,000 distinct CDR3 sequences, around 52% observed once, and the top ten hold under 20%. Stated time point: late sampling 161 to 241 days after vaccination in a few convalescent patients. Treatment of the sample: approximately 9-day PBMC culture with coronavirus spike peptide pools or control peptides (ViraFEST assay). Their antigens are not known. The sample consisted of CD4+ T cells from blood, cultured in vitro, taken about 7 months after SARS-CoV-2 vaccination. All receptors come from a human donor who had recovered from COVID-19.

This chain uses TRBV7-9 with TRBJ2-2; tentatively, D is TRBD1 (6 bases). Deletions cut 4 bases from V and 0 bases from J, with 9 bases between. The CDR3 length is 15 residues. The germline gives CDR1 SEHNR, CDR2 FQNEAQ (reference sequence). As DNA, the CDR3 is TGTGCCAGCAGCTCAGACAGGTCGAACACCGGGGAGCTGTTTTTT. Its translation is CASSSDRSNTGELFF. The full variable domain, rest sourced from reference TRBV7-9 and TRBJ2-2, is DTGVSQNPRHKITKRGQNVTFRCDPISEHNRLYWYRQTLGQGPEFLTYFQNEAQLEKSRLLSDRFSAERPKGSFSTLEIQRTEQGDSAMYLCASSSDRSNTGELFFGEGSRLTVL.

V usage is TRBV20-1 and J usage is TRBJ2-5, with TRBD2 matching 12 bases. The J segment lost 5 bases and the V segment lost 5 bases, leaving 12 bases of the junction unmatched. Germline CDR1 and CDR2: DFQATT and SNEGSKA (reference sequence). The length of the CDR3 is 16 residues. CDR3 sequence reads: CSAPKASGGALETQYF. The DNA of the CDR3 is TGCAGTGCTCCTAAGGCTAGCGGGGGGGCTTTGGAGACCCAGTACTTC.

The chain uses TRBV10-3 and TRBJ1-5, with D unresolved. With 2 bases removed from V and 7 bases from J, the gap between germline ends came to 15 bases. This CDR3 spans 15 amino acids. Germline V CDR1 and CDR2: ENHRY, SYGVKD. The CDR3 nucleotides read TGTGCCATCAGTGAGACGGGAGGTTTAGGACAGCCCCAGCATTTT. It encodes CAISETGGLGQPQHF.

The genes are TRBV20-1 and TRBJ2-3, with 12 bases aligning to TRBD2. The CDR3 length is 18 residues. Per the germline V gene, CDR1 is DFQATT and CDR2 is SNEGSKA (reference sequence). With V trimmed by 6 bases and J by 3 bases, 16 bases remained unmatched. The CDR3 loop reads CSARAASGRALVTDTQYF. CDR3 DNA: TGCAGTGCCCGGGCCGCTAGCGGGAGGGCCTTGGTGACAGATACGCAGTATTTT.

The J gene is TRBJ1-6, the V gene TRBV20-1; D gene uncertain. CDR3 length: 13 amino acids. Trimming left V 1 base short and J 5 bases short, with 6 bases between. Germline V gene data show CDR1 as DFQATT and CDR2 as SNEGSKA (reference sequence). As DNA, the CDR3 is TGCAGTGCTAGAGTGGCCGATAATTCACCCCTCCACTTT. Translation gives CSARVADNSPLHF.

The CDR3 loop is CASSLYVTGGGSSPLHF. In nucleotides, the CDR3 is TGTGCCAGCAGTTTATACGTGACAGGGGGTGGATCTTCACCCCTCCACTTT. V and J are TRBV27 and TRBJ1-6, with 9 nucleotides matching TRBD1. V shed 1 base, J shed 9 bases, and the junction held 10 bases outside the gene matches. This CDR3 has 17 residues. Germline V gives CDR1 MNHEY, CDR2 SMNVEV (reference sequence).

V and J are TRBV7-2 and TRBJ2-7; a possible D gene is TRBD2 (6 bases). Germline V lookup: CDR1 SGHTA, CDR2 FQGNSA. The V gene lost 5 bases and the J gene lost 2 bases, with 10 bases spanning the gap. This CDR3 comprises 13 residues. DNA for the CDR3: TGTGCCAGCAGCCGGGACTTCGCCTACGAGCAGTACTTC. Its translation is CASSRDFAYEQYF. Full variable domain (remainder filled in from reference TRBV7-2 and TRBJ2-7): GAGVSQSPSNKVTEKGKDVELRCDPISGHTALYWYRQSLGQGLEFLIYFQGNSAPDKSGLPSDRFSAERTGGSVSTLTIQRTQQEDSAVYLCASSRDFAYEQYFGPGTRLTVT.